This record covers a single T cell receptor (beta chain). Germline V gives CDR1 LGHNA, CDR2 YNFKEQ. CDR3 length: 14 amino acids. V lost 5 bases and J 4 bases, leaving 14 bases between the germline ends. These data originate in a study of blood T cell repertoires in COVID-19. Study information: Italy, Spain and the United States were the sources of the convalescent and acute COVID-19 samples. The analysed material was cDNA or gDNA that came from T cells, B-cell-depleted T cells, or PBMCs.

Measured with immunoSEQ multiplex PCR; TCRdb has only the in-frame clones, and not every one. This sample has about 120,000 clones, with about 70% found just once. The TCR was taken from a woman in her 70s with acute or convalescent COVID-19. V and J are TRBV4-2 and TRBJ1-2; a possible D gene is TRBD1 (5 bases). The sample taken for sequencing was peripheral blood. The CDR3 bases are TGTGCCAGCAGCGGGGCAGCAGGTTCCTATGGCTACACCTTC. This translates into CASSGAAGSYGYTF.